This TCR beta chain comes out of a study of identical twins. This CDR3 is 12 amino acids long. CDR1 and CDR2 (germline): SGHRS, YFSETQ. V was cut by 6 bases and J by 3 bases, with 10 bases left in between. Healthy Caucasians alone served as donors. With template switching, a universal primer site was added, and the cDNA carried unique molecular identifiers. TCRdb recomputed calls from the 5' RACE reads with MiXCR, one row per CDR3 protein. In the table there are some 1,600,000 distinct CDR3 sequences, roughly a third of which are singletons. Overall study findings and caveats: Less excess twin sharing appeared in beta out-of-frame sequences. Memory repertoires showed no such pattern, whereas abundant cord blood beta clonotypes carried fewer insertions.

Regarding this clonotype: Antigen: not known.

This TCR came from a newborn girl in good health. Sequencing was performed on cord blood. This chain joins TRBV5-1 and TRBJ2-7, with a weak D call TRBD2 (6 bases). CDR3 coding DNA: TGCGCCAGCACTAGCGAGGGCTACGAGCAGTACTTC. This gives the protein CASTSEGYEQYF. Variable domain in full (rest from reference TRBV5-1 and TRBJ2-7): KAGVTQTPRYLIKTRGQQVTLSCSPISGHRSVSWYQQTPGQGLQFLFEYFSETQRNKGNFPGRFSGRQFSNSRSEMNVSTLELGDSALYLCASTSEGYEQYFGPGTRLTVT.